The present entry profiles one T cell receptor (beta chain) with its context. Clones were read by immunoSEQ multiplex PCR, and TCRdb kept only the in-frame ones, dropping some. The sample includes 110,000 or so clones, approximately 90% of them seen just once. This record comes from a study of blood T cell repertoires in COVID-19. V was shortened by 5 bases and J by 7 bases, with 14 bases between the two germline ends. The germline gives CDR1 MDHEN, CDR2 SYDVKM. The CDR3 has 14 residues. The clonotype was recovered from a woman aged 45-60 years with acute or convalescent COVID-19. The sample consisted of peripheral blood. V usage is TRBV28 and J usage is TRBJ2-2; perhaps TRBD1 as D (6 bases). CDR3 amino acids: CASSTTGFHGELFF. The CDR3, as DNA: TGTGCCAGCAGTACTACAGGGTTCCACGGGGAGCTGTTTTTT. Based on the CDR3 plus reference TRBV28 and TRBJ2-2, the full variable domain is DVKVTQSSRYLVKRTGEKVFLECVQDMDHENMFWYRQDPGLGLRLIYFSYDVKMKEKGDIPEGYSVSREKKERFSLILESASTNQTSMYLCASSTTGFHGELFFGEGSRLTVL.